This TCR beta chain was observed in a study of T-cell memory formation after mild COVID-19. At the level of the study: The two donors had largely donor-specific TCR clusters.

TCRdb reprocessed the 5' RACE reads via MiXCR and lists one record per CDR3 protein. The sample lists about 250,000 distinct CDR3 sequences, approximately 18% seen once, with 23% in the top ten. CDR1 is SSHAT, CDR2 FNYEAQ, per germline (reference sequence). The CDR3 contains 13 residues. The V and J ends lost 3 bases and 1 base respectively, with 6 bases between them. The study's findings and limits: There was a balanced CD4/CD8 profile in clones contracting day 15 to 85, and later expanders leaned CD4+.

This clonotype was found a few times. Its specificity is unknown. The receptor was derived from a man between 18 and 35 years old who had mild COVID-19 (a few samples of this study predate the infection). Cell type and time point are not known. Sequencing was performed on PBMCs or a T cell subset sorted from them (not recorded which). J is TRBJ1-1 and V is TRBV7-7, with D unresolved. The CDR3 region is CASSFGENTEAFF. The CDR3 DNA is TGTGCCAGCAGCTTTGGGGAGAACACTGAAGCTTTCTTT.